This T cell receptor (beta chain) was identified during a study of cytotoxic CD8 clonotypes in ibrutinib-treated CLL. Study details: Across the patients, roughly 10 were relapsed/refractory, 15 treatment-naive and about 17 IGHV unmutated. When averaged across all of the samples, the counts came to 200,000 to 300,000 productive templates and more than 75,000 productive rearrangements.

This clone turned up a few times. The data were produced by immunoSEQ multiplex PCR, yet TCRdb's version contains in-frame clones alone and is incomplete. The sample has about 200,000 clones; over 55% are singletons. The J segment lost 3 bases and the V segment lost 3 bases, leaving 8 bases of the junction unmatched. Per germline, CDR1 MNHEY and CDR2 SMNVEV (reference sequence). The CDR3 length is 18 residues. The chain links TRBV27 to TRBJ2-1; TRBD2 matches at 13 bases. This sample comprised PBMCs, obtained after 24 months of ibrutinib treatment. This receptor was identified in a human donor with chronic lymphocytic leukemia. CDR3 in amino acids: CASSFRTSGRPLYNEQFF. Here the CDR3 DNA reads TGTGCCAGCAGTTTTCGGACTAGCGGGAGACCACTCTACAATGAGCAGTTCTTC.